This entry lists 2 T cell receptor beta chains sequenced from one sample in a study of blood T cell repertoires in COVID-19. Assay used: immunoSEQ multiplex PCR; TCRdb lists only in-frame clones, some missing. The profile shows around 280,000 clones, roughly 89% of them singletons. The sample was PBMCs or T cells enriched from blood (not recorded which). These TCRs come from a woman aged 40 to 50 who had recovered from COVID-19.

This chain uses TRBV5-1 with TRBJ2-1, with D possibly TRBD2 on 6 matching bases. In germline, CDR1 is SGHRS, CDR2 YFSETQ. This CDR3 comprises 13 residues. V gave up 9 bases and J gave up 2 bases, with 12 bases separating them. CDR3 loop: CATQEGTYNEQFF. CDR3 in DNA: TGCGCCACCCAGGAGGGAACCTACAATGAGCAGTTCTTC.

The chain uses TRBV19 and TRBJ2-1; TRBD2 might be the D (7 bases). The ends were cut back, 6 bases at V and 10 bases at J, with 22 bases in the middle. This CDR3 is 15 amino acids long. In germline, CDR1 is LNHDA, CDR2 SQIVND (reference sequence). CDR3 protein: CASSTRRGGGGEQFF. CDR3 in DNA: TGTGCCAGTAGCACTCGACGGGGAGGGGGAGGAGAGCAGTTCTTC.